This T cell receptor (beta chain) was identified in a study of T-cell reconstitution after alpha-beta-depleted transplantation in children. Unique molecular identifiers were used in preparing the TCRbeta library. TCRdb re-called the PCR reads with MiXCR, one entry per CDR3 protein. The table shows about 980,000 distinct CDR3 sequences, with roughly 31% occurring only once. This clonotype was seen more than once but under ten times. The CDR3 sequence is 13 residues long. V was trimmed by 1 base and J by 0 bases, leaving 7 bases between them. Germline values: CDR1 SQVTM, CDR2 ANQGSEA. This sample comprised PBMCs, mostly from graft donor cells, obtained 360 days after TCRalphabeta/CD19-depleted stem cell transplant. V gene TRBV29-1 combines with J gene TRBJ2-7; TRBD2 is a possible D gene (6 bases). The receptor was derived from a boy under three years old who had a stem cell transplant for SCID, so the T cells may come from the graft donor. CDR3 region: CSVEAGSSYEQYF. The CDR3 DNA reads as TGCAGCGTTGAAGCCGGGAGCTCCTACGAGCAGTACTTC.